The 23 T cell receptor beta chains reported below all come from one sample, sequenced in a study of cytomegalovirus exposure and HLA in healthy donors. 13 Jbeta primers and 60 Vbeta primers were used for the PCR. TCRdb's copy holds only in-frame clones and misses some; the assay was immunoSEQ multiplex PCR. The sample records approximately 170,000 clones, approximately 79% being singletons. The sequenced sample consisted of PBMCs. The source is a human donor in good health.

On this clone itself: Compared with germline, one end of the junction differs, possibly owing to a read error. The chain couples TRBV7-9 to TRBJ2-7, with TRBD1 as a possible D gene (6 bases). Germline V lookup: CDR1 SEHNR, CDR2 FQNEAQ (reference sequence). CDR3 length: 14 residues. The CDR3 spells CSSSLIARGYEQYF. The DNA for the CDR3 is TGTTCCAGCAGCTTGATTGCCAGGGGCTACGAGCAGTACTTC. Filled out from reference TRBV7-9 and TRBJ2-7, the complete variable domain reads DTGVSQNPRHKITKRGQNVTFRCDPISEHNRLYWYRQTLGQGPEFLTYFQNEAQLEKSRLLSDRFSAERPKGSFSTLEIQRTEQGDSAMYLCSSSLIARGYEQYFGPGTRLTVT.

This chain joins TRBV5-1 and TRBJ2-7; a weak D match, TRBD1 (6 bases). The length of the CDR3 is 14 residues. CDR1 SGHRS and CDR2 YFSETQ come from the germline V gene. V lost 1 base to trimming and J lost 4 bases, with 12 bases between them. The CDR3, as DNA: TGCGCCAGCAGCTTGACAGGGAGTAGGTACGAGCAGTACTTC. As protein: CASSLTGSRYEQYF.

This clone was seen only once. The gene calls are TRBV5-1 and TRBJ2-5, with 7 bases fitting TRBD1. V gave up 0 bases and J gave up 1 base; unmatched junction bases: 6. CDR3 length: 16 amino acids. Looked up from germline, CDR1 is SGHRS and CDR2 is YFSETQ. CDR3 coding DNA: TGCGCCAGCAGCTTGGATTCCGACAGGGTCCAAGAGACCCAGTACTTC. Amino acids: CASSLDSDRVQETQYF.

The chain has TRBV23-1 and TRBJ1-5, with TRBD1 matching over 9 bases. TRBV23-1 is recorded as an ORF, its role being uncertain. The trim removed 0 bases at V and 6 bases at J, leaving 12 bases unmatched. The CDR3 covers 18 residues. CDR3 sequence reads: CASSQSNPGQGEGQPQHF. Here the CDR3 DNA reads TGCGCCAGCAGTCAATCAAACCCGGGACAGGGTGAGGGTCAGCCCCAGCATTTT.

The genes are TRBV7-9 and TRBJ1-6; tentatively, D is TRBD1 (5 bases). Germline values: CDR1 SEHNR, CDR2 FQNEAQ (reference sequence). The CDR3 loop spans 14 amino acids. The V end lost 5 bases, the J end lost 7 bases, and 12 bases lay between the germline ends. This CDR3 is CASSQGTLNSPLHF. CDR3 DNA: TGTGCCAGCAGCCAAGGGACTCTAAATTCACCCCTCCACTTT.

The chain links TRBV7-9 to TRBJ2-3; D remains ambiguous. CDR3 length: 15 amino acids. Looked up from germline, CDR1 is SEHNR and CDR2 is FQNEAQ (reference sequence). V lost 0 bases and J lost 1, with 8 bases in between. This CDR3 is CASSLADEGTDTQYF. CDR3 sequence (DNA): TGTGCCAGCAGCTTAGCCGACGAGGGCACAGATACGCAGTATTTT.

The chain employs TRBV9 and TRBJ2-3; 9 bases agree with TRBD2. Germline CDR1 and CDR2: SGDLS and YYNGEE. V shed 0 bases, J shed 0 bases, and the junction held 5 bases outside the gene matches. The CDR3 consists of 17 residues. The CDR3 DNA sequence: TGTGCCAGCAGCGTAGTCTCTAGCGGGGATAGCACAGATACGCAGTATTTT. It codes for CASSVVSSGDSTDTQYF.

The sample holds a few counts of this clone. V is TRBV4-3 and J is TRBJ1-2; D is uncertain. Per the germline V gene, CDR1 is LGHNA and CDR2 is YSLEER. V was clipped by 4 bases and J by 4 bases, with 10 bases between them. The CDR3 length is 13 residues. CDR3 in DNA: TGCGCCAGCAGCCTCGAACCCAGCTATGGCTACACCTTC. This encodes CASSLEPSYGYTF.

Comments on this clone: Other DNA sequences in the sample encode the same CDR3. The chain is built from TRBV18 and TRBJ1-1; possible D gene TRBD1, 5 bases. The CDR3 spans 13 residues. Trimming shortened V by 3 bases and J by 4 bases, and 9 bases separated the two germline ends. The germline V gene encodes CDR1 KGHSH and CDR2 LQKENI. The CDR3 loop is CASSPLGGTEAFF. The CDR3 coding sequence is TGTGCCAGCTCACCCCTGGGGGGCACTGAAGCTTTCTTT.

The chain recombines TRBV4-2 with TRBJ2-5; the match to TRBD2 covers 12 bases. This CDR3 spans 16 amino acids. Trimming took 3 bases from V and 2 from J; bases not matched to a gene: 4. Per the germline V gene, CDR1 is LGHNA and CDR2 is YNFKEQ. CDR3 amino acids: CASSQTLAGGQETQYF. The CDR3, as DNA: TGTGCCAGCAGCCAGACACTAGCGGGGGGACAAGAGACCCAGTACTTC.

The chain carries TRBV7-9 and TRBJ1-1; weak D call: TRBD1 (6 bases). In germline, CDR1 is SEHNR, CDR2 FQNEAQ (reference sequence). This CDR3 is 15 amino acids long. The germline V and J ends were trimmed by 5 bases and 2 bases, with 15 bases remaining between them. CDR3 sequence (DNA): TGTGCCAGCAGCCCGAAGGACAGCATAAACACTGAAGCTTTCTTT. It translates to CASSPKDSINTEAFF.

The J gene is TRBJ1-2, the V gene TRBV6-5; D possibly corresponds to TRBD1 (5 bases). V was clipped by 2 bases and J by 4 bases, with 8 bases between them. The CDR3 has 13 amino acids. Germline CDR1 and CDR2: MNHEY and SVGAGI. The CDR3 spells CASSYRGTYGYTF. The CDR3 coding sequence is TGTGCCAGCAGTTACAGGGGAACCTATGGCTACACCTTC.

The CDR3 sequence is CASSPQPASGELFF. CDR3 bases: TGTGCCAGCAGCCCTCAACCAGCGAGCGGGGAGCTGTTTTTT. This sequence joins TRBV6-1 and TRBJ2-2; D gene unclear. CDR3 length equals 14 residues. V lost 6 bases and J 7 bases, leaving 15 bases between the germline ends. The germline gives CDR1 MNHNS, CDR2 SASEGT.

This clone has a handful of counts. The gene calls are TRBV6-1 and TRBJ1-1; possibly TRBD1 for D (5 bases). Germline V gene sequence: CDR1 MNHNS, CDR2 SASEGT. There are 15 residues in the CDR3. Trimming stripped 1 base from V and 4 bases from J, with 13 bases between. CDR3 sequence (DNA): TGTGCCAGCAGTGAAGTTGACGACAGTCCCACTGAAGCTTTCTTT. Its protein is CASSEVDDSPTEAFF.

The CDR3 region has the DNA TGTGCCAGCAGTGAAGCGGGGGACACCTATAGGACAGGCAAAAACATTCAGTACTTC. Its protein is CASSEAGDTYRTGKNIQYF. The chain uses TRBV6-1 and TRBJ2-4; 7 bases match TRBD1. J lost 3 bases, V lost 0 bases, and 14 bases had no gene match. The CDR3 totals 19 residues. From germline, CDR1 is MNHNS and CDR2 SASEGT.

This chain uses TRBV2 with TRBJ2-1, with 7 bases lining up with TRBD1. V shed 2 bases and J 10 bases; nucleotides not matched to a gene: 14. This CDR3 is 16 amino acids long. Germline loops: CDR1 SNHLY, CDR2 FYNNEI. CDR3 region: CASSENSGVVGGEQFF. In DNA form, the CDR3 reads TGTGCCAGCAGTGAAAACTCAGGGGTCGTAGGGGGCGAGCAGTTCTTC.

The gene calls are TRBV4-1 and TRBJ2-5, with a tentative D call TRBD1 (6 bases). Germline CDR1 is MGHRA and CDR2 is YSYEKL. CDR3 length: 14 amino acids. V lost 3 bases and J 3 bases, leaving 11 bases between the germline ends. DNA of the CDR3: TGCGCCAGCAGCCACGGGACATCTAAAGAGACCCAGTACTTC. This codes for CASSHGTSKETQYF.

The chain has TRBV11-2 and TRBJ2-7, with a tentative D call TRBD2 (6 bases). Trimming left V 3 bases short and J 3 bases short, with 12 bases between. The germline CDR1 and CDR2 sequences are SGHAT and FQNNGV. The CDR3 is 14 residues long. The CDR3 nucleotides are TGTGCCAGCAGCTTGGGGACTGCGTTCTACGAGCAGTACTTC. It yields the protein CASSLGTAFYEQYF.

The chain uses TRBV4-3 and TRBJ2-2, with 7 bases matching TRBD2. This CDR3 spans 16 amino acids. CDR1 LGHNA and CDR2 YSLEER come from the germline V gene. The V gene end was trimmed by 0 bases and the J gene end by 2 bases; junction bases not matched to a gene: 3. Here the CDR3 reads CASSQEVAGNTGELFF. CDR3 DNA sequence: TGCGCCAGCAGCCAAGAGGTAGCGGGTAACACCGGGGAGCTGTTTTTT.

The chain carries TRBV27 and TRBJ2-5; D ambiguous. CDR1 MNHEY and CDR2 SMNVEV come from the germline V gene (reference sequence). Trimming pared 2 bases from V and 0 bases from J, leaving 4 bases between. This CDR3 spans 13 amino acids. CDR3 DNA: TGTGCCAGCAGTTTAGAGTACCAAGAGACCCAGTACTTC. It codes for CASSLEYQETQYF.

The gene calls are TRBV9 and TRBJ2-3, with a tentative D call TRBD2 (5 bases). CDR3 length: 13 amino acids. CDR1 and CDR2 (germline): SGDLS, YYNGEE. With 0 bases removed from V and 6 bases from J, the gap between germline ends came to 8 bases. The CDR3 loop is CASSVVDLDTQYF. The CDR3 nucleotides read TGTGCCAGCAGCGTAGTGGACTTGGATACGCAGTATTTT.

This clone was seen a few times. The genes are TRBV25-1 and TRBJ1-1, with 11 bases aligning to TRBD1. In germline, CDR1 is MGHDK, CDR2 SYGVNS. V was clipped by 4 bases and J by 5 bases; unmatched bases: 9. This CDR3 comprises 16 residues. The CDR3 loop is CASSVTGQGARTEAFF. Written as DNA, the CDR3 is TGTGCCAGCAGTGTTACCGGACAGGGGGCGCGGACTGAAGCTTTCTTT.

This chain links TRBV23-1 with TRBJ2-7; TRBD1 aligns across 8 bases. TRBV23-1 carries the ORF label, with uncertain function. The CDR3 has 13 amino acids. The ends lost 7 bases at V and 3 bases at J; junction bases unmatched: 5. CDR3 sequence reads: CASIGTGGYEQYF. The CDR3 nucleotides are TGCGCCAGCATCGGTACAGGGGGCTACGAGCAGTACTTC.